This record looks at one T cell receptor (beta chain) sequence and its context. The antigen remains unidentified. The data were obtained in a study of beta chain features in type 1 diabetes. Whole-study results and caveats: Shortening of TCRB CDR3s, moderate but significant, appeared in all four CD4+ subsets of Type 1 diabetes patients.

Sequencing targeted expressed TCRB transcripts, as all isolated RNA had been reverse transcribed. TCRdb's copy holds only in-frame clones and misses some; the assay was immunoSEQ multiplex PCR. The table records approximately 360,000 clones, around 12% of them present only once. CDR1 is SGHNT, CDR2 YYREEE, per germline (reference sequence). CDR3 size: 17 residues. The V and J ends lost 3 bases and 9 bases, in that order; junction bases with no gene match: 15. The TCR originated in a woman under 30 with type 1 diabetes. The sequenced sample consisted of naive CD4+ T cells from blood. The V gene is TRBV5-4, the J gene TRBJ2-1, with 10 bases lining up with TRBD2. The CDR3 region has the DNA TGTGCCAGCAGCTCACAGCGGGGGGGCTCTCTAAAGGCTGAGCAGTTCTTC. Protein: CASSSQRGGSLKAEQFF.